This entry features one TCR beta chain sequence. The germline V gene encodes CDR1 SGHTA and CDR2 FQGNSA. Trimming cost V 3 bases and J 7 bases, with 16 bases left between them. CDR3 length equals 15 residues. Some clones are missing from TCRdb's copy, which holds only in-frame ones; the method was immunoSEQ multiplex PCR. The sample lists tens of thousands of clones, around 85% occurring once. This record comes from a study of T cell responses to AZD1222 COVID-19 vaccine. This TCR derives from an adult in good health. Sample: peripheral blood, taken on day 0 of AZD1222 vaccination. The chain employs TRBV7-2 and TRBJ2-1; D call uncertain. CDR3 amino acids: CASSFTALRRNEQFF. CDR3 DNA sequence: TGTGCCAGCAGCTTTACTGCCTTAAGGCGGAATGAGCAGTTCTTC.